The clone carrying this T cell receptor (beta chain) was counted between two and nine times. Its antigen is as yet unknown. This sample is drawn from a study of T cells in Graves' hyperthyroidism and ophthalmopathy. Study outcomes and limitations: Most thyroid clonotypes that were expanded above 0.001 also turned up in blood.

TCR beta CDR3 sequences were amplified from RNA transcripts. Researchers ran a first-round RT-PCR on the TCR CDR3 using the HTBI primer set. TCRdb re-called the multiplex PCR reads through MiXCR, storing one row per CDR3 protein. Among 730,000 or so distinct CDR3 sequences listed, 15% to 20% were seen once. In germline, CDR1 is KGHSH, CDR2 LQKENI. This CDR3 is built from 14 residues. Trimming left V 3 bases short and J 13 bases short, with 20 bases between. The V and J genes are TRBV18 and TRBJ2-3; possible D gene TRBD1, 6 bases. Material for sequencing was blood. The sequence was obtained from a woman between 45 and 65 years old with Graves' hyperthyroidism that later progressed to Graves' ophthalmopathy. CDR3 coding DNA: TGTGCCAGCTCACCCTTTTCGACAGGTCGCTCCGAGTATTTT. It specifies CASSPFSTGRSEYF.